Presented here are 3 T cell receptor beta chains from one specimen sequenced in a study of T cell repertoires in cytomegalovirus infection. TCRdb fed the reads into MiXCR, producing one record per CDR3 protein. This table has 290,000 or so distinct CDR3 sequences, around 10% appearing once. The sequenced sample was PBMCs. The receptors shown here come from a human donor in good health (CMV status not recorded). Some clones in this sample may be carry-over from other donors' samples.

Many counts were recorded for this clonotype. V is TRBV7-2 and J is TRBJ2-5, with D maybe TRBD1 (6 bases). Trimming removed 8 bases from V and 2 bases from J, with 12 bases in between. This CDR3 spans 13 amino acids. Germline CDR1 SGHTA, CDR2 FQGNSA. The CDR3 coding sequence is TGTGCCAGCTTCACAGGGTGGCAAGAGACCCAGTACTTC. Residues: CASFTGWQETQYF.

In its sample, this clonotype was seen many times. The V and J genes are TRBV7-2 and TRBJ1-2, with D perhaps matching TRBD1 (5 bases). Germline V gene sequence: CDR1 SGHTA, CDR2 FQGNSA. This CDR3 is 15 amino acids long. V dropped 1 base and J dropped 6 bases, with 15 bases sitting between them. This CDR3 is CASSLGALDRHGYTF. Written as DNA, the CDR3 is TGTGCCAGCAGCTTAGGCGCACTTGACAGACATGGCTACACCTTC.

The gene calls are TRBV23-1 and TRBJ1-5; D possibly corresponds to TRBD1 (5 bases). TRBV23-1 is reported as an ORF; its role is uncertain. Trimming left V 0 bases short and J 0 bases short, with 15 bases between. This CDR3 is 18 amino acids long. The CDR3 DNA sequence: TGCGCCAGCAGTCAATCGACTGACAGCCCTTATAGCAATCAGCCCCAGCATTTT. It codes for CASSQSTDSPYSNQPQHF.